This T cell receptor beta chain derives from a study of shared clonotypes between healthy human individuals. Overall study context: A donor's plate count was three for CD4 naive and three for CD4 memory; CD8 naive had two and CD8 memory one. Study outcomes and limitations: The expectation was that sequencing depth would affect clonotype sharing among donors. Researchers sampled blood only, noting tissue repertoires likely differ.

Several immunoSEQ plates held equal portions of the genomic DNA taken from each subset. Generated by immunoSEQ multiplex PCR, the TCRdb table keeps only in-frame clones and is missing some. The sample carries around 2.5 million clones, roughly 93% recorded once. With regard to this clone: Its target is unknown.

V gave up 0 bases and J gave up 0 bases, with 9 bases separating them. The CDR3 covers 15 residues. CDR1 is SGHNT, CDR2 YYREEE, per germline (reference sequence). What was sequenced was naive CD4+ T cells from PBMCs. Documented subset: CD45RA+ positively selected. The chain couples TRBV5-4 to TRBJ1-1; D unresolved. The sequence derives from a man aged 18 to 29 in good health. Some clones in this sample may be carry-over from other donors' samples. CDR3 in amino acids: CASSLAKRLNTEAFF. DNA of the CDR3: TGTGCCAGCAGCTTGGCCAAACGGTTGAACACTGAAGCTTTCTTT. The complete variable domain, with remaining parts taken from reference TRBV5-4 and TRBJ1-1, reads ETGVTQSPTHLIKTRGQQVTLRCSSQSGHNTVSWYQQALGQGPQFIFQYYREEENGRGNFPPRFSGLQFPNYSSELNVNALELDDSALYLCASSLAKRLNTEAFFGQGTRLTVV.